This T cell receptor (beta chain) was profiled in a study of naive and memory T cell subsets. Overall study results and limits: Gini index rose across naive, CM, EM and EMRA in CD4 and CD8. Activation and differentiation may alter RNA-based TCR counts. A few larger clonotypes appeared in naive repertoires, especially CD8, possibly memory cells re-expressing CD45RA.

This clonotype was seen many times. Its antigen is not known. There are 17 residues in the CDR3. Trimming stripped 4 bases from V and 4 bases from J, with 20 bases between. Germline values: CDR1 LNHNV, CDR2 YYDKDF (reference sequence). CMV status came from CD4+ T cell IFNgamma after overnight CMV lysate stimulation of fresh PBMCs. CD8 T cells were positively selected from what remained after CD4 positive selection. The beta constant-region primer was an equimolar mix of two oligonucleotides covering TRBC1 and TRBC2. Nested alpha and beta constant-region primers with the SP2 primer drove four PCR rounds on ligated cDNA. TCRdb redid the calling of the UMI-ligation and nested PCR reads with MiXCR, one entry per CDR3 protein. The sample lists roughly 100,000 distinct CDR3 sequences, around 11% occurring once.

The specimen sequenced was naive CD4+ T cells from blood. The clonotype was recovered from a human donor in good health. This sequence joins TRBV15 and TRBJ2-1; D gene unclear. The CDR3 here is CATSTRKSLRAYNEQFF. The CDR3 coding sequence is TGTGCCACCAGCACCCGAAAGAGTCTCCGAGCGTACAATGAGCAGTTCTTC.